This passage covers 26 T cell receptor beta chains from one sample sequenced in a study of neurological immune-mediated disorders (dated by TCRdb to the late 2010s). Receptor amplification or capture employed 5' RACE. TCRdb records Illumina HiSeq 2500 as the sequencer. The public reads were run again by TCRdb, first through fastp at Q25 and then through MiXCR, and only productive beta chains were kept. All rows with the same CDR3 protein become a single entry with the most common DNA and genes. Within this sample are 25,000 to 30,000 distinct CDR3 sequences, with roughly 6.7% of them counted one time only. The ten largest account for about 8.1% of the sample. The sequenced sample consisted of PBMCs. These receptors came from a woman in her 50s in good health.

This clonotype occurred many times. The rearrangement links TRBV10-3 to TRBJ1-1; D might be TRBD1 (5 bases). V lost 3 bases and J 1 base, leaving 9 bases between the germline ends. This CDR3 is 14 amino acids long. Looked up from germline, CDR1 is ENHRY and CDR2 is SYGVKD. The CDR3 DNA follows: TGTGCCATCAGTGAAGGGCAGGGGAACACTGAAGCTTTCTTT. Translation gives CAISEGQGNTEAFF.

This clonotype was seen ten or more times. V and J are TRBV27 and TRBJ1-3, with 12 bases lining up with TRBD1. The trim removed 6 bases at V and 4 bases at J, leaving 10 bases unmatched. Germline V gene data show CDR1 as MNHEY and CDR2 as SMNVEV (reference sequence). This CDR3 has 17 amino acids. CDR3 sequence: CASRPTGTGGLGNTIYF. As DNA, the CDR3 is TGTGCCAGCAGGCCAACCGGGACAGGGGGCTTAGGAAACACCATATATTTT.

This clonotype was seen ten or more times. In DNA, the CDR3 is TGTGCCAGCAGCCAAGCGTCTGGGGCGAGCAATCAGCCCCAGCATTTT. As protein: CASSQASGASNQPQHF. The genes are TRBV3-1 and TRBJ1-5; possibly TRBD1 for D (5 bases). The germline V and J ends were trimmed by 1 base and 1 base, with 11 bases remaining between them. The CDR3 is 16 residues long. Germline CDR1 and CDR2: LGHDT and YNNKEL (reference sequence).

This clonotype was seen ten or more times. The chain carries TRBV20-1 and TRBJ2-1, with 8 positions matching TRBD2. Germline values: CDR1 DFQATT, CDR2 SNEGSKA (reference sequence). The CDR3 runs 11 residues. V shed 4 bases, J shed 9 bases, and the junction held 2 bases outside the gene matches. The CDR3 loop reads CSAKLAAEQFF. The CDR3 DNA reads TGCAGTGCTAAACTAGCGGCTGAGCAGTTCTTC.

In this sample, this clonotype turned up many times. The rearrangement joins TRBV28 to TRBJ1-1, with D possibly being TRBD1 (6 bases). Trimming removed 5 bases at V and 3 bases at J, with 16 bases between. This CDR3 is 15 amino acids long. The germline gives CDR1 MDHEN, CDR2 SYDVKM. The CDR3 reads CASSPGARRDTEAFF. Here the CDR3 DNA reads TGTGCCAGCAGTCCGGGGGCCCGGAGGGACACTGAAGCTTTCTTT.

There are a few counts of this clonotype. The chain carries TRBV11-1 and TRBJ2-7; TRBD1 might be the D (5 bases). Germline V gene data show CDR1 as SGHAT and CDR2 as FQDESV (reference sequence). The V and J ends lost 0 bases and 3 bases respectively, with 15 bases between them. The CDR3 has 16 amino acids. DNA of the CDR3: TGTGCCAGCAGCTTAGCGTATGACAGAAACAACTACGAGCAGTACTTC. This translates into CASSLAYDRNNYEQYF.

CDR3 sequence reads: CASSRPAALHSYEQYF. The CDR3 region has the DNA TGTGCCAGCAGTCGGCCGGCGGCCTTACACTCCTACGAGCAGTACTTC. The rearrangement links TRBV6-2 or TRBV6-3 to TRBJ2-7; D not certain. V was clipped by 5 bases and J by 0 bases, with 17 bases between them. Germline loops: CDR1 MNHEY, CDR2 SVGEGT. CDR3 size: 16 residues.

Many counts were recorded for this clonotype. The chain uses TRBV3-1 and TRBJ1-1, with 8 nucleotides matching TRBD1. V gave up 3 bases and J gave up 6 bases; unmatched junction bases: 3. Per germline, CDR1 LGHDT and CDR2 YNNKEL (reference sequence). This CDR3 has 13 amino acids. The CDR3 coding sequence is TGTGCCAGCAGCCAGACAGGGGTAGCTGAAGCTTTCTTT. This translates into CASSQTGVAEAFF.

Many counts were recorded for this clonotype. CDR3 DNA: TGCAGCGTCTCGCGCAATGAGCAGTTCTTC. Its translation: CSVSRNEQFF. The chain carries TRBV29-1 and TRBJ2-1; D is undetermined. The V end lost 6 bases, the J end lost 6 bases, and 6 bases lay between the germline ends. The CDR3 contains 10 residues. CDR1 is SQVTM and CDR2 is ANQGSEA in the germline V gene.

This clonotype was seen repeatedly, ten times or more. The gene calls are TRBV27 and TRBJ1-1; D not certain. V lost 6 bases to trimming and J lost 2 bases, with 13 bases between them. The CDR3 has 14 residues. Per germline, CDR1 MNHEY and CDR2 SMNVEV (reference sequence). The CDR3 DNA follows: TGTGCCAGCAGAGACACTTACGCAAACACTGAAGCTTTCTTT. This encodes CASRDTYANTEAFF.

This clonotype came up many times. V usage is TRBV5-6 and J usage is TRBJ2-1; 9 bases match TRBD2. The CDR3 extends over 13 amino acids. Germline CDR1 reads SGHDT; CDR2 reads YYEEEE. The V gene end was trimmed by 4 bases and the J gene end by 15 bases; junction bases not matched to a gene: 11. The CDR3 region is CASSATSGPLGFF. CDR3 DNA sequence: TGTGCCAGCAGCGCGACTAGCGGCCCGTTAGGGTTCTTC.

This clonotype has a count of ten or more. The rearrangement joins TRBV5-1 to TRBJ2-6; 12 bases align to TRBD1. J gave up 5 bases and V 4 bases, and 10 bases lay outside the gene matches. Germline values: CDR1 SGHRS, CDR2 YFSETQ. The CDR3 extends over 18 amino acids. This chain's CDR3 is CASSGDRGPAGWANVLTF. The CDR3, as DNA: TGCGCCAGCAGCGGGGACAGGGGGCCCGCCGGTTGGGCCAACGTCCTGACTTTC.

This clonotype was found many times. The chain carries TRBV5-1 and TRBJ2-3, with D tentatively TRBD1 or TRBD2 (6 bases each). Between the trimmed V and J ends, which lost 0 bases and 1 base, there was a span of 15 bases. The CDR3 has 17 residues. Germline V gene lookup returns CDR1 SGHRS and CDR2 YFSETQ. For the CDR3, the DNA is TGCGCCAGCAGCTTGGCCGTCGGGGGCGCGGGCACAGATACGCAGTATTTT. Its protein is CASSLAVGGAGTDTQYF.

This clonotype occurred many times. This chain links TRBV5-1 with TRBJ2-7; no firm D call. CDR3 size: 15 residues. V lost 1 base, J lost 0 bases, and 11 bases lay in between. CDR1 is SGHRS and CDR2 is YFSETQ in the germline V gene. This CDR3 reads CASSLLGRSSYEQYF. The CDR3 DNA follows: TGCGCCAGCAGCTTGCTGGGCAGGAGCTCCTACGAGCAGTACTTC.

This clonotype was detected ten times or more. V is TRBV5-6 and J is TRBJ1-1, with a tentative D call TRBD1 (5 bases). Deletions cut 6 bases from V and 10 bases from J, with 19 bases between. The CDR3 has 13 amino acids. Germline loops: CDR1 SGHDT, CDR2 YYEEEE. CDR3 residues: CASNSPLGGVAFF. The CDR3 bases are TGTGCCAGCAACTCCCCACTTGGGGGAGTAGCTTTCTTT.

The sample holds many counts of this clonotype. The rearrangement joins TRBV27 to TRBJ2-7; TRBD1 might be the D (6 bases). CDR1 is MNHEY, CDR2 SMNVEV, per germline (reference sequence). Trimming left V 7 bases short and J 6 bases short, with 16 bases between. The CDR3 covers 13 residues. CDR3 DNA: TGTGCCAGCACCCTGACAGGCGCCAGCGAGCAGTACTTC. This gives the protein CASTLTGASEQYF.

Sample share makes this clonotype medium-sized. The chain uses TRBV20-1 and TRBJ2-7; TRBD2 matches at 12 bases. The junction had 11 bases not matched to a gene; V was cut back by 6 bases and J by 5 bases. The CDR3 extends over 15 amino acids. CDR1 is DFQATT and CDR2 is SNEGSKA in the germline V gene (reference sequence). CDR3 DNA: TGCAGTGCCACGGCGGGGCTAGCGGGAGGGGACGAGCAGTACTTC. Translation gives CSATAGLAGGDEQYF.

This clonotype was observed at least ten times. This sequence may be a read error, since a much larger clone differs from it by one base. The V gene is TRBV5-1, the J gene TRBJ2-1; maybe TRBD2 (6 bases). Germline CDR1 is SGHRS and CDR2 is YFSETQ. The CDR3 covers 15 residues. V dropped 4 bases and J dropped 3 bases, with 14 bases sitting between them. CDR3 sequence reads: CASSRAVGGYNEQFF. In nucleotides, the CDR3 is TGCGCCAGCAGCAGGGCGGTGGGGGGCTACAATGAGCAGTTCTTC.

This clonotype was recorded at least ten times. This chain connects TRBV28 to TRBJ2-1; possible D gene TRBD2, 7 bases. Trimming pared 1 base from V and 6 bases from J, leaving 25 bases between. The CDR3 extends over 19 amino acids. Germline loops: CDR1 MDHEN, CDR2 SYDVKM. CDR3 protein: CASSLYQARGGSKGNEQFF. Here the CDR3 DNA reads TGTGCCAGCAGTTTATACCAAGCGAGGGGGGGATCGAAGGGCAATGAGCAGTTCTTC.

At least ten counts were recorded for this clonotype. This rearrangement joins TRBV27 to TRBJ2-3; D is ambiguous. Germline V lookup: CDR1 MNHEY, CDR2 SMNVEV (reference sequence). This CDR3 contains 15 residues. Trimming shortened V by 7 bases and J by 2 bases, and 16 bases separated the two germline ends. The CDR3 is CASTPDSAFTDTQYF. For the CDR3, the DNA is TGTGCCAGCACTCCCGACTCGGCCTTCACAGATACGCAGTATTTT.

This clonotype has at least ten counts. This chain uses TRBV28 with TRBJ2-7; D is unclear. Trimming cost V 4 bases and J 2 bases, with 9 bases left between them. The germline gives CDR1 MDHEN, CDR2 SYDVKM. The CDR3 length is 13 residues. The CDR3 here is CASSWASTYEQYF. The CDR3 DNA sequence: TGTGCCAGCAGTTGGGCCAGTACCTACGAGCAGTACTTC.

This clonotype has ten or more counts. This chain links TRBV7-9 with TRBJ2-2; 7 nucleotides match TRBD2. The CDR3 has 17 amino acids. Germline-derived CDR1 and CDR2 are SEHNR and FQNEAQ (reference sequence). V gave up 4 bases and J gave up 0 bases; unmatched junction bases: 8. The CDR3 here is CASSWYTSASNTGELFF. The CDR3 coding sequence is TGTGCCAGCAGCTGGTACACTAGCGCCTCGAACACCGGGGAGCTGTTTTTT.

In this sample, this clonotype is medium-sized. The chain has TRBV10-3 and TRBJ2-5; tentative D call: TRBD2 (6 bases). This CDR3 region has 13 residues. Trimming removed 4 bases from V and 0 bases from J, with 6 bases in between. The germline gives CDR1 ENHRY, CDR2 SYGVKD. CDR3 nucleotides: TGTGCCATCAGTGGGAGGGACCAAGAGACCCAGTACTTC. It is translated as CAISGRDQETQYF.

Many counts were recorded for this clonotype. The J gene is TRBJ1-2, the V gene TRBV2; unclear D gene. Germline V CDR1 and CDR2: SNHLY, FYNNEI. V lost 2 bases, J lost 7 bases, and 11 bases lay in between. There are 13 residues in the CDR3. CDR3 residues: CASSEQRAGGYTF. In nucleotides, the CDR3 is TGTGCCAGCAGTGAACAGAGAGCGGGTGGCTACACCTTC.

This clonotype was seen many times. The chain links TRBV7-2 to TRBJ1-5; D uncertain. This CDR3 contains 14 residues. Germline V gene sequence: CDR1 SGHTA, CDR2 FQGNSA. Trimming left V 1 base short and J 2 bases short, with 6 bases between. The CDR3 DNA follows: TGTGCCAGCAGCTTAGTGCCGGGCAATCAGCCCCAGCATTTT. The encoded protein is CASSLVPGNQPQHF.

This clonotype has a count of ten or more. This chain links TRBV20-1 with TRBJ1-4; D gene unclear. Germline CDR1 reads DFQATT; CDR2 reads SNEGSKA (reference sequence). This CDR3 spans 14 amino acids. The V and J ends lost 2 bases and 5 bases respectively, with 12 bases between them. The CDR3 loop is CSARSWHSNEKLFF. The CDR3, as DNA: TGCAGTGCTAGATCATGGCACAGCAATGAAAAACTGTTTTTT.